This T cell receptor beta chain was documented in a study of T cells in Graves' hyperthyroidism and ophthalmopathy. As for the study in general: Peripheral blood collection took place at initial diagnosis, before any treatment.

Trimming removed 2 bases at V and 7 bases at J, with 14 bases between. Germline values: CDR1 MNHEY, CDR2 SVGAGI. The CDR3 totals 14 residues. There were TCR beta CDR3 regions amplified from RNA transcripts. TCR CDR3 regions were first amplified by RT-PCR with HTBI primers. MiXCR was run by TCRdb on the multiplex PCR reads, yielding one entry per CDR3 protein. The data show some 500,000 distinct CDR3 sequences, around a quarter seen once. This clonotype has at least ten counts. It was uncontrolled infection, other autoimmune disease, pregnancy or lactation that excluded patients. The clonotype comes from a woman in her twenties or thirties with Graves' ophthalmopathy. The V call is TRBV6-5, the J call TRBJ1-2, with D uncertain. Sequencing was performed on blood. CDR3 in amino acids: CASSYGPGFAGYTF. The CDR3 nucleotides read TGTGCCAGCAGTTACGGACCCGGGTTTGCTGGCTACACCTTC.